A single sample gave rise to the 30 T cell receptor beta chains below, sequenced in a study of blood T cells in healthy people across ages. A second roughly 6 to 11 cycle PCR used barcoded and J-beta primers. TCRdb itself ran the 5' RACE reads through MiXCR, one entry per CDR3 protein. The sample yields about 1,400,000 distinct CDR3 sequences, roughly 45% seen once. Sequenced material: blood. The source is a woman in her late teens or twenties in good health.

The V gene is TRBV3-1, the J gene TRBJ1-1; TRBD1 matches at 7 bases. The V gene end was trimmed by 0 bases and the J gene end by 0 bases; junction bases not matched to a gene: 7. Germline CDR1 is LGHDT and CDR2 is YNNKEL (reference sequence). The CDR3 totals 17 residues. In DNA, the CDR3 is TGTGCCAGCAGCCAAGATTGGGCCAGGGGGATGAACACTGAAGCTTTCTTT. The encoded protein is CASSQDWARGMNTEAFF. Using reference TRBV3-1 and TRBJ1-1 for the parts outside the CDR3, the full variable domain is DTAVSQTPKYLVTQMGNDKSIKCEQNLGHDTMYWYKQDSKKFLKIMFSYNNKELIINETVPNRFSPKSPDKAHLNLHINSLELGDSAVYFCASSQDWARGMNTEAFFGQGTRLTVV.

The chain is built from TRBV7-9 and TRBJ2-3; 13 nucleotides agree with TRBD2. Germline V gives CDR1 SEHNR, CDR2 FQNEAQ (reference sequence). The junction had 8 bases not matched to a gene; V was cut back by 5 bases and J by 0 bases. The CDR3 has 18 amino acids. The CDR3 protein is CASSLTTSGRASTDTQYF. The CDR3 DNA reads as TGTGCCAGCAGCCTAACCACTAGCGGGAGGGCTAGCACAGATACGCAGTATTTT.

This clonotype showed up just a few times. This chain uses TRBV7-9 with TRBJ2-1; 9 positions agree with TRBD2. V trimming: 5 bases; J trimming: 2 bases; junction bases outside the gene matches: 7. The CDR3 consists of 16 residues. Germline V CDR1 and CDR2: SEHNR, FQNEAQ (reference sequence). CDR3 region: CASSPVGGGAYNEQFF. In DNA, the CDR3 is TGTGCCAGCAGCCCCGTCGGCGGGGGGGCCTACAATGAGCAGTTCTTC.

This sequence joins TRBV7-9 and TRBJ2-1; 13 bases are shared with TRBD2. The germline V gene has CDR1 SEHNR and CDR2 FQNEAQ (reference sequence). The CDR3 is 16 residues long. V was pared by 5 bases and J by 10 bases, with 11 bases of the junction left unmatched. The CDR3 sequence is CASSPSGLAGVREQFF. Written as DNA, the CDR3 is TGTGCCAGCAGCCCAAGCGGACTAGCGGGAGTTAGGGAGCAGTTCTTC.

The rearrangement links TRBV7-6 to TRBJ2-1; tentatively, D is TRBD1 or TRBD2 (5 bases each). Gene TRBJ2-7 matches the end of the DNA better, so the J call may be wrong. CDR1 SGHVS and CDR2 FNYEAQ come from the germline V gene. The CDR3 runs to 21 residues. The CDR3 nucleotides are TGTGCCAGCAGCTCCTACCCCGGGGCTTCCACCGATCCTAGCTCCTACAATGAGCAGTACTTC. Its translation: CASSSYPGASTDPSSYNEQYF.

In this sample, this clonotype turned up a few times. The chain employs TRBV12-3 or TRBV12-4 and TRBJ2-5; D unclear. Trimming cost V 3 bases and J 3 bases, with 11 bases left between them. The CDR3 is 14 residues long. The CDR3 DNA reads as TGTGCCAGCAGTTTTTGGAATAAAAAAGAGACCCAGTACTTC. Translating it yields CASSFWNKKETQYF.

In the case of this clonotype: This sequence may be a read error, since a much larger clone differs from it by one base. This chain uses TRBV20-1 with TRBJ2-7; the match to TRBD2 covers 8 bases. CDR1 is DFQATT and CDR2 is SNEGSKA in the germline V gene (reference sequence). V shed 3 bases and J 7 bases; nucleotides not matched to a gene: 20. The CDR3 sequence is 17 residues long. As DNA, the CDR3 is TGCAGTGCTAGGGTGGGTGGAGCGGGAGTCCCCTACAATGAGCAGTACTTC. This gives the protein CSARVGGAGVPYNEQYF.

This chain connects TRBV12-3 or TRBV12-4 to TRBJ1-6; D is uncertain. The length of the CDR3 is 13 residues. V shed 5 bases and J shed 7 bases, with 9 bases lying between them. Written as DNA, the CDR3 is TGTGCCAGCAGTCAGGTCGTCAATTCACCCCTCCACTTT. It translates to CASSQVVNSPLHF.

This clonotype was seen a few times. The CDR3 DNA reads as TGTGCCAGCAGTTTAATGTTAGGAATTGGCACAGATACGCAGTATTTT. Amino acid sequence: CASSLMLGIGTDTQYF. The chain links TRBV27 to TRBJ2-3; no clear D gene. Germline values: CDR1 MNHEY, CDR2 SMNVEV (reference sequence). The CDR3 extends over 16 amino acids. Trimming took off 2 bases at V and 1 base at J, with 13 bases between the two ends.

The chain has TRBV24-1 and TRBJ2-4, with D possibly being TRBD1 (5 bases). The J call may be incorrect, as the DNA end agrees better with TRBJ2-7. CDR1 is KGHDR and CDR2 is SFDVKD in the germline V gene. This CDR3 region has 15 residues. CDR3 DNA sequence: TGTGCCACCAGTGCCCTGGGGCAGGGCTCGAGCGAGCAGTACTTC. It encodes CATSALGQGSSEQYF.

The chain carries TRBV7-2 and TRBJ1-6, with D tentatively TRBD1 (6 bases). V gave up 1 base and J gave up 7 bases, with 17 bases separating them. CDR1 and CDR2 from the germline V gene are SGHTA and FQGNSA. This CDR3 spans 17 amino acids. CDR3 sequence (DNA): TGTGCCAGCAGCTTAGTTAAAGGACAGTCTACAAATTCACCCCTCCACTTT. Translating gives CASSLVKGQSTNSPLHF.

The genes are TRBV7-8 and TRBJ2-7, with 8 nucleotides matching TRBD2. Trimming cost V 1 base and J 0 bases; bases outside gene matches: 8. Germline CDR1 is SGHVS and CDR2 is FQNEAQ. This CDR3 region has 17 residues. The CDR3 loop reads CASSLEGGREASYEQYF. The CDR3 coding sequence is TGTGCCAGCAGCTTAGAGGGGGGGCGGGAGGCCTCCTACGAGCAGTACTTC.

This clonotype was seen a few times. This sequence joins TRBV5-1 and TRBJ1-6; D is unclear. The length of the CDR3 is 15 residues. V was pared by 0 bases and J by 3 bases, with 7 bases between. CDR1 is SGHRS, CDR2 YFSETQ, per germline. The CDR3 bases are TGCGCCAGCAGCTTGGCGACCTTCTATAATTCACCCCTCCACTTT. It specifies CASSLATFYNSPLHF.

This clonotype occurred a few times. The V and J genes are TRBV7-2 and TRBJ2-3; D may be TRBD2 (6 bases). This CDR3 has 17 amino acids. The ends were cut back, 3 bases at V and 1 base at J, with 17 bases in the middle. The germline V gene has CDR1 SGHTA and CDR2 FQGNSA. The CDR3 sequence: CASSFQFLGGGTDTQYF. The CDR3 DNA reads TGTGCCAGCAGCTTCCAGTTTCTGGGAGGCGGCACAGATACGCAGTATTTT.

CDR3 sequence (DNA): TGTGCCATCAGTGAGTCGAGTTTGGGGTATGGCTACACCTTC. This translates into CAISESSLGYGYTF. This chain links TRBV10-3 with TRBJ1-2, with unresolved D. The CDR3 consists of 14 residues. Looked up from germline, CDR1 is ENHRY and CDR2 is SYGVKD. V lost 0 bases and J lost 5, with 10 bases in between.

This chain links TRBV20-1 with TRBJ1-6; 12 bases align to TRBD1. The CDR3 is 18 residues long. The V and J ends lost 3 bases and 0 bases, in that order; junction bases with no gene match: 6. Germline V lookup: CDR1 DFQATT, CDR2 SNEGSKA (reference sequence). The CDR3: CSASSGQGASSYNSPLHF. The CDR3 DNA reads TGCAGTGCTAGTTCGGGACAGGGGGCGAGCTCCTATAATTCACCCCTCCACTTT.

Details on this clonotype: Relative to the germline gene, one junction end is altered; a read error may explain this. The chain joins TRBV6-1 to TRBJ2-1; D possibly corresponds to TRBD1 (5 bases). The V gene's germline CDR1 is MNHNS and CDR2 SASEGT. This CDR3 has 15 amino acids. The DNA of the CDR3 is TGTGTCAGCAGTGAAAGGGGCGGAACTTACAATGAGCAGTTCTTC. Translated, it gives CVSSERGGTYNEQFF.

The rearrangement links TRBV25-1 to TRBJ2-1, with unresolved D. The CDR3 has 14 residues. V lost 0 bases to trimming and J lost 8 bases, with 11 bases between them. Germline V gene lookup returns CDR1 MGHDK and CDR2 SYGVNS. The CDR3 protein is CASSEYYVPHEQFF. The CDR3 DNA follows: TGTGCCAGCAGTGAATACTACGTTCCCCATGAGCAGTTCTTC.

The chain joins TRBV7-2 to TRBJ2-1; the match to TRBD2 covers 14 bases. CDR1 is SGHTA and CDR2 is FQGNSA in the germline V gene. The CDR3 is 14 residues long. J gave up 8 bases and V 8 bases, and 5 bases lay outside the gene matches. CDR3 coding DNA: TGTGCCAGCGGGACTAGCGGGAGTTTCGATGAGCAGTTCTTC. Amino acids: CASGTSGSFDEQFF.

V usage is TRBV5-5 and J usage is TRBJ1-2, with D perhaps TRBD1 (6 bases). The CDR3 has 15 residues. CDR1 SGHKS and CDR2 YYEKEE come from the germline V gene (reference sequence). The V end lost 9 bases, the J end lost 4 bases, and 22 bases lay between the germline ends. This chain's CDR3 is CATSPLGEQGYGYTF. CDR3 nucleotide sequence: TGTGCCACCTCTCCCCTGGGGGAACAGGGCTATGGCTACACCTTC.

The V gene is TRBV10-3, the J gene TRBJ2-2; D is possibly TRBD2 (6 bases). Per the germline V gene, CDR1 is ENHRY and CDR2 is SYGVKD. Trimming removed 7 bases at V and 2 bases at J, with 8 bases between. CDR3 length equals 13 residues. The CDR3 DNA sequence: TGTGCCATCACCGGACTAAACACCGGGGAGCTGTTTTTT. It specifies CAITGLNTGELFF.

CDR3 sequence (DNA): TGCAGTGCTAGAGGGGACAGGGGGTCCGCAGATACGCAGTATTTT. Its translation is CSARGDRGSADTQYF. The chain combines TRBV20-1 with TRBJ2-3, with 11 nucleotides matching TRBD1. The CDR3 contains 15 residues. Germline loops: CDR1 DFQATT, CDR2 SNEGSKA (reference sequence). J gave up 4 bases and V 1 base, and 4 bases lay outside the gene matches.

This clonotype was detected a few times. The chain couples TRBV6-6 to TRBJ1-5; D remains unclear. The V end lost 5 bases, the J end lost 9 bases, and 14 bases lay between the germline ends. The CDR3 contains 13 residues. Per germline, CDR1 MNHNY and CDR2 SVGAGI (reference sequence). CDR3 protein: CASSDWGGRPQHF. CDR3 nucleotide sequence: TGTGCCAGCAGTGATTGGGGAGGGCGGCCCCAGCATTTT.

The chain couples TRBV7-2 to TRBJ2-7; the match to TRBD1 covers 8 bases. Germline V gene sequence: CDR1 SGHTA, CDR2 FQGNSA. After removal of 1 base from V and 4 bases from J, the junction contained 6 bases not matched to a gene. The CDR3 is 15 amino acids. The CDR3 spells CASSLEGQGGYEQYF. CDR3 in DNA: TGTGCCAGCAGCTTAGAAGGACAGGGAGGTTACGAGCAGTACTTC.

This clonotype was observed many times. The chain combines TRBV29-1 with TRBJ2-1; the match to TRBD2 covers 7 bases. With V trimmed by 3 bases and J by 4 bases, 6 bases remained unmatched. The germline CDR1 and CDR2 sequences are SQVTM and ANQGSEA. The CDR3 contains 14 residues. The CDR3 coding sequence is TGCAGCGTTGACAGGACTAGTAGTTACAATGAGCAGTTCTTC. This sequence encodes CSVDRTSSYNEQFF.

This clonotype was recorded a few times. This chain connects TRBV12-3 or TRBV12-4 to TRBJ1-5; the match to TRBD1 covers 11 bases. This CDR3 is built from 17 residues. With V trimmed by 5 bases and J by 5 bases, 11 bases remained unmatched. Here the CDR3 DNA reads TGTGCCAGCAGTCCAAGGACAGGGGGCCACACAGATCAGCCCCAGCATTTT. This translates into CASSPRTGGHTDQPQHF.

This clonotype has only a few counts. The chain carries TRBV2 and TRBJ2-1; D is unresolved. The CDR3 has 15 residues. Germline CDR1 reads SNHLY; CDR2 reads FYNNEI. V shed 8 bases and J shed 9 bases, with 23 bases lying between them. The CDR3 sequence is CASGSGSISSGEQFF. The CDR3 DNA is TGTGCCAGCGGTTCGGGTAGTATCTCATCCGGTGAGCAGTTCTTC.

The chain recombines TRBV5-1 with TRBJ1-2, with 7 nucleotides matching TRBD1. Looked up from germline, CDR1 is SGHRS and CDR2 is YFSETQ. This CDR3 is built from 16 residues. Unmatched junction bases numbered 9, after V lost 4 bases and J lost 0 bases. The CDR3 nucleotides read TGCGCCAGCAGCCGAGGGGGGGACAGTACTAACTATGGCTACACCTTC. Translated, it gives CASSRGGDSTNYGYTF.

This chain joins TRBV20-1 and TRBJ2-1; D call uncertain. Germline V CDR1 and CDR2: DFQATT, SNEGSKA (reference sequence). This CDR3 is 13 amino acids long. Trimming cost V 6 bases and J 0 bases, with 9 bases left between them. Written as DNA, the CDR3 is TGCAGTGCGAGGCCTAGCTCCTACAATGAGCAGTTCTTC. This translates into CSARPSSYNEQFF.

The chain carries TRBV7-2 and TRBJ1-1; 9 nucleotides align to TRBD1. The CDR3 totals 13 residues. CDR1 is SGHTA, CDR2 FQGNSA, per germline. V shed 3 bases, J shed 10 bases, and the junction held 6 bases outside the gene matches. The CDR3 reads CASSFGQGMLAFF. In nucleotides, the CDR3 is TGTGCCAGCAGCTTCGGACAGGGGATGTTAGCTTTCTTT.